The entry below describes one T cell receptor (beta chain). Its specificity is unknown. This sample is part of a study of CD8 T cells in ankylosing spondylitis. CDR1 is MNHNS, CDR2 SASEGT, per germline. There are 14 residues in the CDR3. With V trimmed by 4 bases and J by 10 bases, 7 bases remained unmatched. One entry per CDR3 protein results from TCRdb running MiXCR on the 5' RACE reads. The table shows 750,000 to 850,000 distinct CDR3 sequences, with approximately 12% occurring only once. Points from the study as a whole: Significant enrichment of disease-linked clones was reportedly seen in matched ankylosing spondylitis synovial fluid. CD8+ by phenotype, disease-linked clones were relatively rare in peripheral blood. Ankylosing spondylitis blood appeared to carry a characteristic TCR beta motif of fewer than 10 highly homologous variants.

The rearrangement links TRBV6-1 to TRBJ2-1; 10 nucleotides match TRBD2. This TCR was sampled from a male donor with ankylosing spondylitis. The source material was blood, either unsorted or a sorted T cell fraction (not recorded which). This chain's CDR3 is CASSGIAGGWEQFF. The CDR3 region has the DNA TGTGCCAGCAGTGGGATAGCGGGGGGATGGGAGCAGTTCTTC.